Here is one T cell receptor beta chain with its context. In the original analysis: Cell counts per sample came from amplifying reference gene primers. Here immunoSEQ multiplex PCR was the method, and the copy in TCRdb shows in-frame clones only, minus some. D and trimming come from the DNA, and the V and J calls and clone size come from that table. The table lists 60,000 to 85,000 clones, around 83% of them singletons. The CDR3 consists of 16 residues. The trim removed 5 bases at V and 3 bases at J, leaving 11 bases unmatched. Germline V gene data show CDR1 as SEHNR and CDR2 as FQNEAQ (reference sequence). The sample is drawn from a study of blood T cell repertoires in COVID-19. Study context: In each case, the material was cDNA or gDNA derived from T cells, B-cell-depleted T cells, or PBMCs.

The chain joins TRBV7-9 to TRBJ2-7, with TRBD2 matching over 9 bases. The receptor comes from a man aged 55 to 70 with COVID-19, enrolled during active disease. The sequenced sample consisted of peripheral blood. CDR3 nucleotides: TGTGCCAGCAGCCCCGGGTCTAGCGGGAATAACTACGAGCAGTACTTC. Translated, it gives CASSPGSSGNNYEQYF. The variable domain in full, with the rest retrieved from reference TRBV7-9 and TRBJ2-7, is DTGVSQNPRHKITKRGQNVTFRCDPISEHNRLYWYRQTLGQGPEFLTYFQNEAQLEKSRLLSDRFSAERPKGSFSTLEIQRTEQGDSAMYLCASSPGSSGNNYEQYFGPGTRLTVT.